This T cell receptor beta chain originates from a study of cytomegalovirus exposure and HLA in healthy donors. Overall study findings and caveats: Some TCR beta chains (more than 150 of them) were listed as cytomegalovirus-associated.

Details on this clone: Its cognate antigen is unknown.

The germline gives CDR1 LGHNA, CDR2 YNFKEQ. The CDR3 length is 13 residues. V was pared by 3 bases and J by 7 bases, with 13 bases between. Sequencing was performed with immunoSEQ multiplex PCR; in TCRdb, only in-frame clones are kept and a portion is missing. The table lists under 250,000 clones, more than 75% of them singletons, with 2% in the top ten. Sample: PBMCs. This TCR came from a woman in her late teens or twenties in good health and CMV-seropositive. The rearrangement joins TRBV4-2 to TRBJ2-7; D is unresolved. Here the CDR3 DNA reads TGTGCCAGCAGCCACCCTAGAGCTGGGGAGCAGTACTTC. Translation gives CASSHPRAGEQYF.